Listed below are T cell receptor beta chains from one sample, sequenced in a study of blood T cell repertoires in COVID-19. Method: immunoSEQ multiplex PCR; TCRdb's copy keeps in-frame clones and lacks some. The table lists tens of thousands of clones, about 80% of them singletons. Sequenced material: peripheral blood. These receptors were collected from a woman between 70 and 85 years old with acute or convalescent COVID-19. CDR3s include the opening cysteine and the closing phenylalanine or tryptophan. The D gene is left open where the match is weak. Not every row has a clone size; where given, it reads once, few, many or a size class.

V gene	clone size	D gene	J gene	CDR3 DNA	CDR3 protein
TRBV10-3	NA	TRBD1	TRBJ1-2	TGTGCCATCAGAGATACTACCGGGACAGGGAGTGGCTACACCTTC	CAIRDTTGTGSGYTF
TRBV6-1	few	TRBD1	TRBJ1-2	TGTGCCAGCAGTGAACGAACAGGGGGCCCCTATGGCTACACCTTC	CASSERTGGPYGYTF
TRBV28	NA	NA	TRBJ1-5	TGTGCCAGCAGTTTACGTTCAGGGACACGCAATCAGCCCCAGCATTTT	CASSLRSGTRNQPQHF
TRBV19	NA	TRBD1	TRBJ1-5	TGTGCCAGTAGTTCCTACGGTACAGGGGGAATTAATCAGCCCCAGCATTTT	CASSSYGTGGINQPQHF
TRBV20-1	NA	NA	TRBJ2-1	TGCAGTGCCTCGAGTTCGGGTGAGCAGTTCTTC	CSASSSGEQFF
TRBV18	few	TRBD2	TRBJ2-7	TGTGCCAGCTCACTGCTAGCGGGAGAAGAGCAGTACTTC	CASSLLAGEEQYF
TRBV4-2	NA	TRBD1	TRBJ2-7	TGTGCCAGCAGCCAAAGGGGGCAAAGTGGCGAGCAGTACTTC	CASSQRGQSGEQYF
TRBV6-1	NA	TRBD2	TRBJ2-7	TGTGCCAGCAGTGAAATGACTAGCGGGAGTCCCGACTACGAGCAGTACTTC	CASSEMTSGSPDYEQYF
TRBV15	NA	TRBD1	TRBJ2-2	TGTGCCACCAGCCCCCGCCGGGACAGGGTGAACACCGGGGAGCTGTTTTTT	CATSPRRDRVNTGELFF
TRBV7-8	NA	TRBD1	TRBJ1-2	TGTGCCAGCAGCCCGAGACAGGGGGGCTATGGCTACACCTTC	CASSPRQGGYGYTF
TRBV6-5	NA	NA	TRBJ1-4	TGTGCCAGCAGTTACTCGCGCCCACCAGGGGAAAAACTGTTTTTT	CASSYSRPPGEKLFF
TRBV7-9	NA	TRBD2	TRBJ2-5	TGTGCCAGCAGCTTAGCCCTCCCCGTCGAGCGGGAGGAGACCCAGTACTTC	CASSLALPVEREETQYF
TRBV7-9	few	NA	TRBJ1-2	TGTGCCAGCAGCCCGTTAAGTCGAGGTGGCTACACCTTC	CASSPLSRGGYTF
TRBV10-2	NA	NA	TRBJ2-7	TGCGCCAGCAGTGAGTCTAATTACGAGCAGTACTTC	CASSESNYEQYF
TRBV6-2/TRBV6-3	NA	NA	TRBJ1-2	TGTGCCAGCAGTTTCTCCGGGACAAATTATGGCTACACCTTC	CASSFSGTNYGYTF
TRBV13	NA	TRBD2	TRBJ2-7	TGTGCCAGCAGCAAAAGCGGGAGGGGAGCCTACGAGCAGTACTTC	CASSKSGRGAYEQYF
TRBV11-1	few	NA	TRBJ2-5	TGTGCCAGCAGCTTAAGACAGGGACTAGTGGAGACCCAGTACTTC	CASSLRQGLVETQYF
TRBV5-6	few	NA	TRBJ1-1	TGTGCCAGCAGCCCCACGAAGATTACAGGGAGAACTGAAGCTTTCTTT	CASSPTKITGRTEAFF
TRBV21-1	NA	NA	TRBJ1-6	TGTGCCAGCAGGCGGCAGGGCAGGAATTCACCCCTCCACTTT	CASRRQGRNSPLHF
TRBV24-1	NA	TRBD1	TRBJ2-5	TGTGCCACCAGTGATTCAGGGACAGACCAAGAGACCCAGTACTTC	CATSDSGTDQETQYF
TRBV2	once	TRBD2	TRBJ2-1	TGTGCCAGCAGTGGGACTAGTGGGTCCAATGAGCAGTTCTTC	CASSGTSGSNEQFF
TRBV19	few	NA	TRBJ2-3	TGTGCCAGTAGTCAAACTAGCCCAAGCACAGATACGCAGTATTTT	CASSQTSPSTDTQYF
TRBV14	NA	NA	TRBJ1-1	TGTGCCAGCAGCCAAGAAATAGGGGCGCACACTGAAGCTTTCTTT	CASSQEIGAHTEAFF
TRBV19	NA	NA	TRBJ1-5	TGTGCCAGTAGTTTGGAAGGAGGCAATCAGCCCCAGCATTTT	CASSLEGGNQPQHF
TRBV5-6	NA	TRBD1	TRBJ2-1	TGTGCCAGCAGCCCCCCCGGGACAGGGTACAATGAGCAGTTCTTC	CASSPPGTGYNEQFF
TRBV18	once	NA	TRBJ1-2	TGTGCCAGCTCCTCCCAAACGCGGGGTCATGGCTACACCTTC	CASSSQTRGHGYTF
TRBV11-3	few	NA	TRBJ1-3	TGTGCCAGCAGCACAGGGTCAGGAAACACCATATATTTT	CASSTGSGNTIYF
TRBV5-6	NA	TRBD1	TRBJ1-5	TGTGCCAGCAGCAGTACGAGACAGGGGAATCAGCCCCAGCATTTT	CASSSTRQGNQPQHF
TRBV11-2	NA	NA	TRBJ1-1	TGTGCCAGCAGCTTAGAATACGGGGGGAACACTGAAGCTTTCTTT	CASSLEYGGNTEAFF
TRBV6-5	NA	NA	TRBJ2-3	TGTGCCAGCAGTTTCATTGGGGGGAGCACAGATACGCAGTATTTT	CASSFIGGSTDTQYF
TRBV10-1	NA	NA	TRBJ1-1	TGCGCCAGCAGCCCTCGGACAGTCGGTCTCCAAGCTTTCTTT	CASSPRTVGLQAFF
TRBV7-6	NA	TRBD2	TRBJ2-3	TGTGCCAGCAGCTTAGAGGGACTAGCGGGTCCCGCGGGTCCAGATACGCAGTATTTT	CASSLEGLAGPAGPDTQYF
TRBV6-1	NA	TRBD1	TRBJ1-6	TGTGCCAGCAGTTTGGGACAGGTTAATTCACCCCTCCACTTT	CASSLGQVNSPLHF
TRBV6-5	NA	NA	TRBJ1-2	TGTGCCAGCAGTCCATTCGGGGGTTCATATGGCTACACCTTC	CASSPFGGSYGYTF
TRBV10-3	NA	NA	TRBJ1-1	TGTGCCATCAAAGAGGACAGACAGAACACTGAAGCTTTCTTT	CAIKEDRQNTEAFF
TRBV12-3/TRBV12-4	NA	TRBD1	TRBJ1-2	TGTGCCAGCAGCCTGGACAGGGTTGATGGCTACACCTTC	CASSLDRVDGYTF
TRBV25-1	once	NA	TRBJ1-2	TGTGCCAGCAGTGACTCTACCGCCAACTATGGCTACACCTTC	CASSDSTANYGYTF
TRBV18	NA	NA	TRBJ2-1	TGTGCCAGCTCACCTAAATTGCCGAGCGTTTCCAGGGGAAATGAGCAGTTCTTC	CASSPKLPSVSRGNEQFF
TRBV6-5	NA	NA	TRBJ1-4	TGTGCCGGATCGGGGACTACTGGGGGTGAAAAACTGTTTTTT	CAGSGTTGGEKLFF
TRBV2	NA	NA	TRBJ1-1	TGTGCCAGCAGTGATAGTCGGGGTGCGGCTTTCTTT	CASSDSRGAAFF
TRBV6-2/TRBV6-3	NA	NA	TRBJ1-4	TGTGCCAGCAGTACGACGAGCAGGGGTGAGGAAAAACTGTTTTTT	CASSTTSRGEEKLFF
TRBV2	NA	NA	TRBJ1-3	TGTGCCAGCAGTGGCGGGCACACCATATATTTT	CASSGGHTIYF
TRBV11-3	NA	NA	TRBJ2-3	TGTGCCAGCAGCTCAAGCCTAGGAGGCCCGCAGTATTTT	CASSSSLGGPQYF
TRBV5-4	NA	TRBD1	TRBJ1-2	TGTGCCAGCAGCTTGGCCGGACAGGCAAACTATGGCTACACCTTC	CASSLAGQANYGYTF
TRBV6-5	NA	NA	TRBJ1-2	TGTGCCAGCAGTTACTCAGGCGCCGAGGGTGGCTACACCTTC	CASSYSGAEGGYTF
TRBV27	NA	NA	TRBJ1-5	TGTGCCAGCAGTTTCGGGCAGGGGATAAATCAGCCCCAGCATTTT	CASSFGQGINQPQHF
TRBV18	NA	TRBD1	TRBJ2-1	TGTGCCAGCTCGTTGACAGGGTACTACAATGAGCAGTTCTTC	CASSLTGYYNEQFF
TRBV6-5	NA	NA	TRBJ1-5	TGTGCCAGCAGCCAATCAACGGGGAAGCCCCAGCATTTT	CASSQSTGKPQHF
TRBV3-1/TRBV3-2	NA	TRBD1	TRBJ1-2	TGTGCCAGCAGCCGACAGGGGCAGGGGGGCGGCTACACCTTC	CASSRQGQGGGYTF
TRBV7-2	NA	TRBD2	TRBJ2-3	TGTGCCAGCAGCTTACGACTAGCGGGGGGAATGGGTACGCAGTATTTT	CASSLRLAGGMGTQYF
TRBV5-6	NA	NA	TRBJ1-5	TGTGCCAGCAGCTCCCTGACAGGCAGCAATCAGCCCCAGCATTTT	CASSSLTGSNQPQHF
TRBV7-3	NA	TRBD1	TRBJ2-6	TGTGCCAGCAGCCGGGGACAGGGTTCTGGGGCCAACGTCCTGACTTTC	CASSRGQGSGANVLTF
TRBV27	NA	TRBD1	TRBJ2-4	TGTGCCAGCAGTGATCGACAGGGGGACATTCAGTACTTC	CASSDRQGDIQYF
TRBV9	NA	NA	TRBJ1-2	TGTGCCAGCAGCGTAGCCCCGGGCAGGGGCCCCCTTCCCAACTATGGCTACACCTTC	CASSVAPGRGPLPNYGYTF
TRBV5-4	NA	TRBD1	TRBJ2-6	TGTGCCAGCAGCTACGGACAGGGGGCTTCTGGGGCCAACGTCCTGACTTTC	CASSYGQGASGANVLTF
TRBV5-1	once	TRBD2	TRBJ2-1	TGCGCCAGCAGCTCCGGACTAGCGGGAAAGGGTGAGCAGTTCTTC	CASSSGLAGKGEQFF
TRBV12-3/TRBV12-4	NA	NA	TRBJ1-1	TGTGCCGGGGGGAGGGGGTTGGCTGAAGCTTTCTTT	CAGGRGLAEAFF
TRBV6-1	once	NA	TRBJ1-1	TGTGCCAGCAGTGAAGGGACACCGGTAGTAGCTTTCTTT	CASSEGTPVVAFF
TRBV6-5	NA	TRBD1	TRBJ2-7	TGTGCCAGCAGTTCGGGACAGTCCTACGAGCAGTACTTC	CASSSGQSYEQYF
TRBV29-1	NA	NA	TRBJ1-3	TGCAGCGTCGCCTGGGGAGGGACAAACACCATATATTTT	CSVAWGGTNTIYF